Following are 8 T cell receptor beta chains from one sample sequenced in a study of metastatic and nonmetastatic thyroid tumors. Not a single patient had been given any form of treatment at any point before undergoing thyroid surgery. Via MiXCR, TCRdb re-called the PCR reads. The data hold roughly 35,000 clones, with 35% to 45% observed a single time. The sequencing sample was made of tumor tissue. The receptors were gathered from a female donor with papillary thyroid cancer or a benign thyroid nodule (not recorded which). Some clones in this sample may be carry-over from other donors' samples.

This chain joins TRBV12-3 or TRBV12-4 and TRBJ2-2, with a tentative D call TRBD2 (7 bases). There are 17 residues in the CDR3. Trimming stripped 6 bases from V and 6 bases from J, with 23 bases between. This CDR3 reads CASRLSGGALTAGELFF. The CDR3 bases are TGTGCCAGCAGACTTAGTGGGGGGGCGTTAACTGCCGGGGAGCTGTTTTTT.

There are a few counts of this clone. V usage is TRBV6-4 and J usage is TRBJ2-6, with D maybe TRBD1 (5 bases). The CDR3 totals 15 residues. Between the trimmed V and J ends, which lost 2 bases and 0 bases, there was a span of 5 bases. Germline CDR1 reads MRHNA; CDR2 reads SNTAGT. CDR3 loop: CASSDDSSGANVLTF. In nucleotides, the CDR3 is TGTGCCAGCAGTGACGACAGCTCTGGGGCCAACGTCCTGACTTTC.

This clone was recorded a few times. This chain connects TRBV6-1 to TRBJ2-7; possibly TRBD1 for D (5 bases). CDR1 MNHNS and CDR2 SASEGT come from the germline V gene. V was clipped by 6 bases and J by 0 bases, with 12 bases between them. CDR3 length: 14 residues. For the CDR3, the DNA is TGTGCCAGCAGCTCTATAGACAGCTCCTACGAGCAGTACTTC. It codes for CASSSIDSSYEQYF.

The table lists this clone with a few counts. The chain carries TRBV24-1 and TRBJ1-2; weak D call: TRBD1 (6 bases). This CDR3 comprises 14 residues. Germline CDR1 reads KGHDR; CDR2 reads SFDVKD. Between the trimmed V and J ends, which lost 4 bases and 8 bases, there was a span of 16 bases. CDR3 loop: CATSETGGAHGYTF. The CDR3 coding sequence is TGTGCCACCAGTGAGACGGGGGGGGCTCACGGCTACACCTTC.

This clone was seen a handful of times. V usage is TRBV28 and J usage is TRBJ2-7, with TRBD1 identical over 9 bases. The CDR3 length is 14 residues. The J segment lost 6 bases and the V segment lost 5 bases, leaving 8 bases of the junction unmatched. The germline gives CDR1 MDHEN, CDR2 SYDVKM. CDR3 sequence reads: CASSRTRTGAEQYF. The CDR3 coding sequence is TGTGCCAGCAGTCGGACTCGGACAGGGGCCGAGCAGTACTTC.

This clone has a handful of counts. The chain has TRBV6-1 and TRBJ2-7; perhaps D is TRBD1 or TRBD2 (5 bases each). Trimming left V 6 bases short and J 0 bases short, with 15 bases between. Germline values: CDR1 MNHNS, CDR2 SASEGT. The CDR3 runs 15 residues. CDR3 amino acids: CASSPSLGGSYEQYF. Here the CDR3 DNA reads TGTGCCAGCAGCCCTAGCCTTGGGGGCTCCTACGAGCAGTACTTC.

The CDR3 nucleotides are TGTGCCAGCAGTGAACGTCAGGTATATGGCTACACCTTC. Translated: CASSERQVYGYTF. The genes are TRBV2 and TRBJ1-2; D not resolved. Germline V lookup: CDR1 SNHLY, CDR2 FYNNEI. With 2 bases removed from V and 5 bases from J, the gap between germline ends came to 9 bases. CDR3 length: 13 residues.

The chain links TRBV19 to TRBJ1-2, with D maybe TRBD1 (6 bases). V lost 3 bases and J lost 2, with 13 bases in between. Germline V CDR1 and CDR2: LNHDA, SQIVND (reference sequence). The CDR3 consists of 15 residues. CDR3: CASSIAGARNYGYTF. The CDR3 DNA reads as TGTGCCAGTAGTATCGCGGGGGCGAGGAACTATGGCTACACCTTC.